The 17 T cell receptor beta chains reported below all come from one sample, sequenced in a study of cytomegalovirus exposure and HLA in healthy donors. Use of 60 Vbeta and 13 Jbeta primers characterized the PCR. Profiled with immunoSEQ multiplex PCR; TCRdb holds only in-frame clones, not every one. In the table there are roughly 200,000 clones, 81% of which are singletons. The material sequenced was PBMCs. The receptors derive from a man in his forties in good health and CMV-seropositive.

This clone was counted a few times. Germline is not matched at one junction end, which may reflect a read error. The J gene is TRBJ2-2, the V gene TRBV5-1; TRBD1 might be the D (5 bases). CDR1 and CDR2 (germline): SGHRS, YFSETQ. This CDR3 is built from 14 residues. CDR3 loop: CASSLQPRGGELFF. The CDR3 DNA follows: TGTGCCAGCAGCTTGCAGCCTAGGGGCGGGGAGCTGTTTTTT.

The chain recombines TRBV7-9 with TRBJ1-1; 8 nucleotides line up with TRBD1. CDR1 SEHNR and CDR2 FQNEAQ come from the germline V gene (reference sequence). This CDR3 contains 13 residues. The J segment lost 11 bases and the V segment lost 5 bases, leaving 10 bases of the junction unmatched. CDR3 sequence (DNA): TGTGCCAGCAGCCCACTCCAGGGGGCCGGGGCTTTCTTT. Translation: CASSPLQGAGAFF.

J is TRBJ1-2 and V is TRBV5-8, with D possibly being TRBD1 (5 bases). V shed 0 bases and J shed 7 bases, with 13 bases lying between them. CDR3 length: 14 residues. CDR1 is SGHTS, CDR2 YDEGEE, per germline. The DNA of the CDR3 is TGTGCCAGCAGCTTGGGGAGAGACAGTGGTGGCTACACCTTC. Its protein is CASSLGRDSGGYTF.

This clone has just a few counts. This sequence joins TRBV5-6 and TRBJ2-1; 11 nucleotides line up with TRBD2. The CDR3 totals 17 residues. CDR1 and CDR2 from the germline V gene are SGHDT and YYEEEE. Trimming removed 2 bases from V and 1 base from J; junction bases left unmatched: 5. CDR3 sequence reads: CASSLSTSGKSYNEQFF. The DNA of the CDR3 is TGTGCCAGCAGCTTATCGACTAGCGGGAAGTCCTACAATGAGCAGTTCTTC.

The J gene is TRBJ1-4, the V gene TRBV5-4; a possible D gene is TRBD1 (6 bases). Germline V gene lookup returns CDR1 SGHNT and CDR2 YYREEE (reference sequence). With 0 bases removed from V and 7 bases from J, the gap between germline ends came to 10 bases. This CDR3 is built from 14 residues. In DNA, the CDR3 is TGTGCCAGCAGCTTGGCCGCGGGGGCTGAAAAACTGTTTTTT. This sequence encodes CASSLAAGAEKLFF.

The CDR3 spells CASSQDVVIGGYEQYF. CDR3 in DNA: TGCGCCAGCAGCCAAGATGTCGTCATAGGGGGCTACGAGCAGTACTTC. This chain joins TRBV4-3 and TRBJ2-7; D is perhaps TRBD1 (6 bases). The V end was cut by 0 bases, the J end by 3 bases, with 15 bases between. This CDR3 has 16 amino acids. Germline lookup yields CDR1 LGHNA and CDR2 YSLEER.

This clone came up a few times. V gene TRBV28 combines with J gene TRBJ1-1; D unclear. Germline CDR1 reads MDHEN; CDR2 reads SYDVKM. Trimming stripped 3 bases from V and 0 bases from J, with 8 bases between. This CDR3 has 14 amino acids. This CDR3 reads CASSFGKMNTEAFF. CDR3 in DNA: TGTGCCAGCAGTTTTGGCAAGATGAACACTGAAGCTTTCTTT.

The genes are TRBV11-1 and TRBJ2-7; 9 bases map to TRBD1. This CDR3 is built from 15 residues. Trimming at V came to 5 bases and at J to 4 bases, leaving 9 bases not matched to a gene. Germline V CDR1 and CDR2: SGHAT, FQDESV (reference sequence). The CDR3 bases are TGTGCCAGCAGCCCTGGACAGGGGAATTCATACGAGCAGTACTTC. Translation: CASSPGQGNSYEQYF.

This sequence joins TRBV5-1 and TRBJ2-7; 9 positions agree with TRBD1. Trimming cost V 5 bases and J 0 bases; bases outside gene matches: 6. The length of the CDR3 is 15 residues. Germline CDR1 and CDR2: SGHRS and YFSETQ. The CDR3 sequence: CASRSRQGGSYEQYF. DNA for the CDR3: TGCGCCAGCAGATCCCGACAGGGGGGCTCCTACGAGCAGTACTTC.

The chain carries TRBV18 and TRBJ2-5; possibly TRBD1 for D (6 bases). Per the germline V gene, CDR1 is KGHSH and CDR2 is LQKENI. Trimming left V 0 bases short and J 4 bases short, with 15 bases between. The CDR3 covers 16 residues. CDR3 nucleotide sequence: TGTGCCAGCTCACCACCGCAGGGGTTAGCAAGAGAGACCCAGTACTTC. It yields the protein CASSPPQGLARETQYF. Based on the CDR3 plus reference TRBV18 and TRBJ2-5, the full variable domain is NAGVMQNPRHLVRRRGQEARLRCSPMKGHSHVYWYRQLPEEGLKFMVYLQKENIIDESGMPKERFSAEFPKEGPSILRIQQVVRGDSAAYFCASSPPQGLARETQYFGPGTRLLVL.

This chain connects TRBV6-1 to TRBJ1-6, with unresolved D. V lost 0 bases, J lost 9 bases, and 12 bases lay in between. The CDR3 covers 15 residues. Germline V gene lookup returns CDR1 MNHNS and CDR2 SASEGT. CDR3 amino acids: CASSEARVYGSPLHF. The CDR3 bases are TGTGCCAGCAGTGAAGCGAGGGTTTATGGTTCACCCCTCCACTTT.

V is TRBV2 and J is TRBJ1-3, with TRBD1 identical over 9 bases. J gave up 1 base and V 5 bases, and 6 bases lay outside the gene matches. CDR3 size: 16 residues. CDR1 and CDR2 (germline): SNHLY, FYNNEI. The CDR3 reads CASSSGTGISGNTIYF. The CDR3 DNA follows: TGTGCCAGCAGTTCCGGGACAGGGATTTCTGGAAACACCATATATTTT.

V is TRBV5-1 and J is TRBJ1-5; D is possibly TRBD1 (5 bases). The germline CDR1 and CDR2 sequences are SGHRS and YFSETQ. The CDR3 totals 15 residues. V lost 0 bases, J lost 5 bases, and 12 bases lay in between. The chain's CDR3 is CASSLEGTQDQPQHF. The CDR3 nucleotides are TGCGCCAGCAGCTTGGAGGGGACTCAAGATCAGCCCCAGCATTTT.

CDR3 in amino acids: CASSHSYTTNEKLFF. The CDR3 region has the DNA TGTGCCAGCAGCCATAGTTATACAACTAATGAAAAACTGTTTTTT. V is TRBV5-5 and J is TRBJ1-4; D gene unclear. CDR1 and CDR2 from the germline V gene are SGHKS and YYEKEE (reference sequence). The CDR3 is made up of 15 amino acids. The V end was cut by 4 bases, the J end by 0 bases, with 10 bases between.

V gene TRBV10-3 combines with J gene TRBJ2-1; 8 bases align to TRBD2. Trimming at V came to 6 bases and at J to 6 bases, leaving 10 bases not matched to a gene. CDR1 and CDR2 from the germline V gene are ENHRY and SYGVKD. This CDR3 spans 15 amino acids. DNA for the CDR3: TGTGCCATCAGCCCCGGGGTAGCGGGGACCAATGAGCAGTTCTTC. Translation gives CAISPGVAGTNEQFF.

The chain combines TRBV28 with TRBJ2-2; 13 bases fit TRBD2. V dropped 1 base and J dropped 7; count of bases not matched to a gene: 6. The CDR3 is 17 amino acids. Germline V gene data show CDR1 as MDHEN and CDR2 as SYDVKM. Here the CDR3 DNA reads TGTGCCAGCAGTTTATCCCGGACTAGCGGGAGTGGCGGGGAGCTGTTTTTT. Protein sequence: CASSLSRTSGSGGELFF.

The rearrangement links TRBV7-9 to TRBJ2-3, with no clear D. The V and J ends lost 3 bases and 7 bases respectively, with 11 bases between them. CDR1 and CDR2 (germline): SEHNR, FQNEAQ (reference sequence). This CDR3 region has 13 residues. The CDR3 DNA follows: TGTGCCAGCAGCTTGGGCCAATCGAATACGCAGTATTTT. Its protein is CASSLGQSNTQYF.